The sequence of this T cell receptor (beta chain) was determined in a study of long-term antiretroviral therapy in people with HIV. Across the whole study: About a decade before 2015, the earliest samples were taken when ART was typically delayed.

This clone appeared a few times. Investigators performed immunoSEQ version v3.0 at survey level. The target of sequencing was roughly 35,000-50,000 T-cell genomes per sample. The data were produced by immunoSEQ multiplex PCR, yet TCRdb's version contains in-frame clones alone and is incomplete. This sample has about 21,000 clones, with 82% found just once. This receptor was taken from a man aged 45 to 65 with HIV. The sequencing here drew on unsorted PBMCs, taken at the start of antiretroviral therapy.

CDR3 in DNA: TGTGCCAGCATTCTACAGGGGGCTAATCAGCCCCAGCATTTT. It encodes CASILQGANQPQHF. This chain uses TRBV28 with TRBJ1-5; 9 bases line up with TRBD1. Germline CDR1 reads MDHEN; CDR2 reads SYDVKM. J was trimmed by 4 bases and V by 7 bases; bases with no gene match: 5. The CDR3 totals 14 residues.